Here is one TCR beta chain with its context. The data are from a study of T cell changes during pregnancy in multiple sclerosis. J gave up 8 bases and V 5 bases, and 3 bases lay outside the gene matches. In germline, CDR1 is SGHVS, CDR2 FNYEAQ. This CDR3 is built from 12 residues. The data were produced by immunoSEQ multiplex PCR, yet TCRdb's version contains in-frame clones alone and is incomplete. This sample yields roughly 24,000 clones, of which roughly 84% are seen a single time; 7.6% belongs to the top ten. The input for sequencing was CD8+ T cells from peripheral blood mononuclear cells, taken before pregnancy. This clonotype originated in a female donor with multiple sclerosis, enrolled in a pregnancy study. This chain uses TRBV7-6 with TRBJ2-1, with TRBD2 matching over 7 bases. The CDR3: CASSPREDEQFF. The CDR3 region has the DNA TGTGCCAGCAGCCCCCGGGAGGATGAGCAGTTCTTC.